This entry features one T cell receptor beta chain sequence. Its cognate antigen is unknown. Method: immunoSEQ multiplex PCR; TCRdb's copy keeps in-frame clones and lacks some. The sample holds about 150,000 clones, 92% seen once. The CDR3 covers 13 residues. Per the germline V gene, CDR1 is LGHDT and CDR2 is YNNKEL (reference sequence). V shed 2 bases and J 6 bases; nucleotides not matched to a gene: 1. The sample belongs to a study of T cell responses to AZD1222 COVID-19 vaccine. About the study: The analysis combined second doses at about 4 or about 12 weeks.

Overall study findings and caveats: Reports indicate that nearly half of spike-specific TCRs are directed at unmutated variant regions. It was only a handful of AZD1222 recipients who were seropositive at baseline. Donors were mostly white British, more females; clonal diversity possibly underestimated.

Sequencing used peripheral blood, obtained on day 0 of AZD1222 vaccination. This chain joins TRBV3-1 (or the pseudogene TRBV3-2) and TRBJ1-2, with 9 bases that match TRBD1. This receptor was obtained from an adult in good health. The CDR3 sequence: CASSQRTGDGYTF. CDR3 nucleotides: TGTGCCAGCAGCCAACGGACAGGGGATGGCTACACCTTC.